This T cell receptor beta chain was observed in a study of post-analysis software for immune sequencing data. A few counts support this clonotype. Its antigen is unknown. TCR beta cDNA libraries included unique molecular identifiers. MiXCR, applied by TCRdb to the PCR reads, yields one record per CDR3 protein. The sample lists 450,000 to 700,000 distinct CDR3 sequences, 44% seen once, with 1.5% to 2% in the top ten. This CDR3 comprises 16 residues. The germline V gene encodes CDR1 KGHDR and CDR2 SFDVKD. Unmatched junction bases numbered 7, after V lost 3 bases and J lost 9 bases. Study-level findings and limits: Roughly five TRBV segments appeared more often in patients than in controls, and TRBV5-6, TRBV5-1 and TRBV20-1 were among these.

This clonotype was obtained from a girl aged 10-17 years with multiple sclerosis. Sequencing input: blood. The chain combines TRBV24-1 with TRBJ2-1; 13 nucleotides agree with TRBD2. The CDR3 DNA reads TGTGCCACCAGTGATCCAGGACTAGCGGGAGCGAGTGAGCAGTTCTTC. Residues: CATSDPGLAGASEQFF.